Listed here are 30 T cell receptor beta chains from one sample, sequenced in a study of monozygotic twins with inflammatory bowel disease. TCRdb re-called the 5' RACE reads and catalogs CDR3 proteins one per entry, DNA excluded. This sample lists 150,000 to 200,000 distinct CDR3 sequences; its ten largest clones have just under 7.5%. Material for sequencing was blood. Source of these receptors: a human donor with ulcerative colitis or Crohn's disease, or a healthy co-twin of an affected twin (not recorded which).

CDR3 protein: CSARVLAVNTGELFF. The rearrangement links TRBV20-1 to TRBJ2-2. CDR3 length equals 15 residues. Germline assignment: CDR1 DFQATT and CDR2 SNEGSKA (reference sequence).

The rearrangement links TRBV5-1 to TRBJ1-3. This CDR3 has 13 amino acids. Germline lookup yields CDR1 SGHRS and CDR2 YFSETQ. The CDR3 is CASSSFSGNTIYF.

The chain recombines TRBV5-1 with TRBJ2-3; without DNA, the TCRdb call of TRBD2 cannot be checked. This CDR3 has 16 residues. The germline gives CDR1 SGHRS, CDR2 YFSETQ. The CDR3 is CASKGTSGNPTDTQYF.

The chain has TRBV20-1 and TRBJ2-1; TCRdb lists TRBD2, though no DNA is available to test this call. Germline values: CDR1 DFQATT, CDR2 SNEGSKA (reference sequence). This CDR3 spans 15 amino acids. CDR3 residues: CSARDSRASYNEQFF.

The chain is built from TRBV29-1 and TRBJ1-2; as DNA is missing, the TRBD1 call by TCRdb cannot be tested. In germline, CDR1 is SQVTM, CDR2 ANQGSEA. This CDR3 comprises 12 residues. CDR3 sequence: CSVGQGNYGYTF.

The chain has TRBV7-2 and TRBJ1-1. The CDR3 totals 15 residues. Germline CDR1 reads SGHTA; CDR2 reads FQGNSA. CDR3 sequence reads: CASSLDRQPHTEAFF.

The V call is TRBV29-1, the J call TRBJ2-2; TCRdb outputs TRBD2, but without DNA this stays unchecked. This CDR3 has 16 residues. Germline loops: CDR1 SQVTM, CDR2 ANQGSEA. The CDR3: CSVTVSGRTNTGELFF.

The chain is built from TRBV5-1 and TRBJ2-3. This CDR3 is built from 15 residues. Per the germline V gene, CDR1 is SGHRS and CDR2 is YFSETQ. The CDR3 region is CASSLLVALEDTQYF.

CDR3 sequence reads: CASSSERGVTDTQYF. The rearrangement joins TRBV25-1 to TRBJ2-3; the TCRdb D gene call, TRBD2, has no DNA to confirm it. CDR3 length: 15 residues. Germline V lookup: CDR1 MGHDK, CDR2 SYGVNS.

The chain carries TRBV3-1 and TRBJ2-7. The CDR3 has 14 residues. Looked up from germline, CDR1 is LGHDT and CDR2 is YNNKEL (reference sequence). The CDR3 sequence is CASSQDTYGDEQYF.

This chain joins TRBV27 and TRBJ2-2; TCRdb gives TRBD2 as the D gene, but with no DNA this cannot be confirmed. The CDR3 is made up of 13 amino acids. Per germline, CDR1 MNHEY and CDR2 SMNVEV (reference sequence). CDR3 amino acids: CASSLGEAGELFF.

The chain employs TRBV5-6 and TRBJ1-1; TCRdb names TRBD1, which stays unverified in the absence of DNA. Germline CDR1 SGHDT, CDR2 YYEEEE. The CDR3 covers 14 residues. The CDR3 sequence: CASSPGGRSTEAFF.

The CDR3 sequence is CASSYSSDVPQLSQPQHF. This chain joins TRBV6-2 or TRBV6-3 and TRBJ1-5. Germline V CDR1 and CDR2: MNHEY, SVGEGT. The CDR3 spans 18 residues.

The V call is TRBV14, the J call TRBJ2-7; with no DNA, the TCRdb D assignment of TRBD2 cannot be verified. The CDR3 loop spans 16 amino acids. Germline V lookup: CDR1 SGHDN, CDR2 FVKESK. This CDR3 is CASSQGGGKGIYEQYF.

This chain uses TRBV3-1 with TRBJ1-3. CDR1 is LGHDT and CDR2 is YNNKEL in the germline V gene (reference sequence). This CDR3 is 16 amino acids long. CDR3 sequence: CASSQDSLGAGNTIYF.

The chain couples TRBV6-2 or TRBV6-3 to TRBJ1-1; TCRdb's D call of TRBD1 is untestable without DNA. Germline CDR1 MNHEY, CDR2 SVGEGT. The CDR3 loop spans 20 amino acids. CDR3: CASSYGATLAVREKNTEAFF.

The rearrangement uses TRBV6-2 or TRBV6-3 and TRBJ2-7; TCRdb gives TRBD2 as the D gene, but with no DNA this cannot be confirmed. CDR1 is MNHEY, CDR2 SVGEGT, per germline. The CDR3 consists of 13 residues. CDR3 loop: CASTRGEVYEQYF.

V usage is TRBV7-3 and J usage is TRBJ1-1; TCRdb picks TRBD1, but there is no DNA to check that call. The CDR3 contains 14 residues. Germline V gene data show CDR1 as SGHTA and CDR2 as FQGTGA. The CDR3 here is CASSQGQGHTEAFF.

This sequence joins TRBV6-1 and TRBJ2-1; checking the TCRdb D call of TRBD2 is not possible without DNA. Germline V gene sequence: CDR1 MNHNS, CDR2 SASEGT. The CDR3 has 14 residues. The CDR3: CAGPGELAPNEQFF.

The V gene is TRBV25-1, the J gene TRBJ1-4; as DNA is missing, the TRBD1 call by TCRdb cannot be tested. Germline CDR1 and CDR2: MGHDK and SYGVNS. This CDR3 has 15 residues. The CDR3 sequence is CASSGGQGTSLGLFF.

The chain links TRBV12-3 or TRBV12-4 to TRBJ1-2; lacking DNA, the TRBD1 call made by TCRdb goes unchecked. The CDR3 runs 14 residues. The CDR3 region is CASSFRGRNYGYTF.

The chain is built from TRBV7-2 and TRBJ2-3. The germline CDR1 and CDR2 sequences are SGHTA and FQGNSA. This CDR3 comprises 14 residues. The CDR3 reads CASSFGLGADTQYF.

The V and J genes are TRBV4-1 and TRBJ2-3; lacking DNA, the TRBD2 call made by TCRdb goes unchecked. CDR1 is MGHRA and CDR2 is YSYEKL in the germline V gene. This CDR3 is 17 amino acids long. The CDR3 loop reads CASSQERAGEVADTQYF.

This chain's CDR3 is CASSFGQGPQETQYF. The chain couples TRBV5-1 to TRBJ2-5; no DNA is available, so the TRBD2 call from TCRdb remains unchecked. The CDR3 extends over 15 amino acids. CDR1 and CDR2 from the germline V gene are SGHRS and YFSETQ. The whole variable domain, filled in from reference TRBV5-1 and TRBJ2-5, reads KAGVTQTPRYLIKTRGQQVTLSCSPISGHRSVSWYQQTPGQGLQFLFEYFSETQRNKGNFPGRFSGRQFSNSRSEMNVSTLELGDSALYLCASSFGQGPQETQYFGPGTRLLVL.

The V and J genes are TRBV6-1 and TRBJ2-2; absent DNA, TCRdb's TRBD2 call cannot be checked. CDR1 and CDR2 (germline): MNHNS, SASEGT. The CDR3 covers 15 residues. The CDR3 is CASSQLAKGTGELFF.

The rearrangement joins TRBV10-3 to TRBJ1-1; with no DNA, the TCRdb D assignment of TRBD1 cannot be verified. This CDR3 region has 15 residues. Germline CDR1 is ENHRY and CDR2 is SYGVKD. The CDR3 spells CAISSRTGLNTEAFF.

This chain uses TRBV20-1 with TRBJ2-7; TCRdb's D call of TRBD2 is untestable without DNA. There are 14 residues in the CDR3. In germline, CDR1 is DFQATT, CDR2 SNEGSKA (reference sequence). The CDR3 loop reads CSASRLAGRYEQYF.

This sequence joins TRBV5-1 and TRBJ1-2; TCRdb gives TRBD1 as the D gene, but with no DNA this cannot be confirmed. Germline assignment: CDR1 SGHRS and CDR2 YFSETQ. The CDR3 loop spans 16 amino acids. The CDR3 region is CASSPSGTLQDYGYTF. The full variable domain, rest sourced from reference TRBV5-1 and TRBJ1-2, is KAGVTQTPRYLIKTRGQQVTLSCSPISGHRSVSWYQQTPGQGLQFLFEYFSETQRNKGNFPGRFSGRQFSNSRSEMNVSTLELGDSALYLCASSPSGTLQDYGYTFGSGTRLTVV.

The gene calls are TRBV19 and TRBJ2-1; the TCRdb D gene call, TRBD2, has no DNA to confirm it. Germline V gene lookup returns CDR1 LNHDA and CDR2 SQIVND (reference sequence). The CDR3 runs 16 residues. The CDR3 sequence is CASSIQGGTGVTEQFF. The full variable domain, its missing parts supplied by reference TRBV19 and TRBJ2-1, is DGGITQSPKYLFRKEGQNVTLSCEQNLNHDAMYWYRQDPGQGLRLIYYSQIVNDFQKGDIAEGYSVSREKKESFPLTVTSAQKNPTAFYLCASSIQGGTGVTEQFFGPGTRLTVL.

CDR3: CASSSPRQGDNYGYTF. The chain employs TRBV5-4 and TRBJ1-2; TCRdb gives TRBD1 as the D gene, but with no DNA this cannot be confirmed. This CDR3 is built from 16 residues. Germline-derived CDR1 and CDR2 are SGHNT and YYREEE (reference sequence).